The clone carrying this TCR beta chain was observed a handful of times. Its specificity is unknown. For the second PCR, which ran for 7 to 11 cycles, a sample-barcoded 5' primer and a J-beta primer mix were used. MiXCR was run by TCRdb on the 5' RACE reads, yielding one entry per CDR3 protein. The sample has about 2 million distinct CDR3 sequences; 40% to 55% are singletons. Germline V gene sequence: CDR1 SGHTA, CDR2 FQGTGA. This CDR3 spans 15 amino acids. V was shortened by 2 bases and J by 1 base, with 11 bases between the two germline ends. This specimen belongs to a study of blood T cells in healthy people across ages. Study details: About one barcoded beta molecule per two T cells was captured by template switching. Whole-study findings and limits: While age rose, TCR beta diversity per million T cells dropped in a roughly linear way. Diversity estimated from one million T cells was considered an underestimate.

The V and J genes are TRBV7-3 and TRBJ2-5; D unresolved. The receptor comes from a woman aged 40-49 years in good health. Sequenced input: blood. For the CDR3, the DNA is TGTGCCAGCAGCTTACAGTCGGGCCCCCAAGAGACCCAGTACTTC. Translation gives CASSLQSGPQETQYF.